The clone carrying this T cell receptor (beta chain) was seen ten or more times. What it recognizes is unknown. It was with unique molecular identifiers that the TCRbeta library was prepared. TCRdb re-analysed the PCR reads in MiXCR, keeping a single row per CDR3 protein. The data contain 300,000 to 400,000 distinct CDR3 sequences, roughly 16% of them singletons. This sample is drawn from a study of T-cell reconstitution after alpha-beta-depleted transplantation in children. Findings and caveats of the study: One year post-transplant, T-cell counts and diversity were largely derived from T cells produced anew. About two months after transplant, alpha-beta T cells reportedly came from several hundred expanded graft clones. After transplant, high TCRbeta diversity at day 60 in some patients arose from surviving recipient T cells and thymic progenitors.

The V and J ends lost 5 bases and 10 bases, in that order; junction bases with no gene match: 8. This CDR3 region has 13 residues. Germline V gives CDR1 SEHNR, CDR2 FQNEAQ (reference sequence). Sequencing was performed on PBMCs, mostly from graft donor cells, taken 360 days after TCRalphabeta/CD19-depleted stem cell transplant. This chain connects TRBV7-9 to TRBJ2-3; TRBD1 matches 8 bases. The clonotype comes from a male patient between 2 and 10 years old who had a stem cell transplant for acute lymphoblastic leukemia, so the T cells may come from the graft donor. CDR3 sequence (DNA): TGTGCCAGCAGCCTAGAGGTGACAGGGGCGCAGTATTTT. This translates into CASSLEVTGAQYF.